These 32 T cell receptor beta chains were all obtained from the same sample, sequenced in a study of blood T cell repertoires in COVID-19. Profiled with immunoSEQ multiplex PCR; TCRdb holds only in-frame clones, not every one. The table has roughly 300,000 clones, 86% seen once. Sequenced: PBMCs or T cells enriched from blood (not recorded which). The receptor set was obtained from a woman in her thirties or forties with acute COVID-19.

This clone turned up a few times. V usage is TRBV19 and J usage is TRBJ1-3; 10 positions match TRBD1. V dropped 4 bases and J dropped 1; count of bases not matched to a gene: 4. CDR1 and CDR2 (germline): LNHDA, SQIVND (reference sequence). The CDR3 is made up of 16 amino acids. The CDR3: CASSTDRGHSGNTIYF. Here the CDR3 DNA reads TGTGCCAGTAGTACCGACAGGGGGCATTCTGGAAACACCATATATTTT.

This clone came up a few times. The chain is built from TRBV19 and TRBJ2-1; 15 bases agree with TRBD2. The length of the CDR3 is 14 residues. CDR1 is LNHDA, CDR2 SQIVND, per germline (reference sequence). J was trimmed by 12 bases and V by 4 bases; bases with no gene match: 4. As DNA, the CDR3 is TGTGCCAGTAGTACAGGACTAGCGGGAGGGTGGCAGTTCTTC. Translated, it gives CASSTGLAGGWQFF.

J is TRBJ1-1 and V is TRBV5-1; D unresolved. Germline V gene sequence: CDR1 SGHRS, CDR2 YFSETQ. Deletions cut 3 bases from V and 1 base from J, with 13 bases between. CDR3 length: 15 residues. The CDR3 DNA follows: TGCGCCAGCAGCTCCCCTCGGGGAAAGAACACTGAAGCTTTCTTT. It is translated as CASSSPRGKNTEAFF.

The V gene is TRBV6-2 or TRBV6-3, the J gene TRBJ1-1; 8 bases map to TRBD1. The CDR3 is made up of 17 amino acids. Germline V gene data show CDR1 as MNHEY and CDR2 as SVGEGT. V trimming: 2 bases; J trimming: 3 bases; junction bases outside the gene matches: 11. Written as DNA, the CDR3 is TGTGCCAGCAGTTACCTCTCCCAGGGGGCTATGGACACTGAAGCTTTCTTT. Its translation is CASSYLSQGAMDTEAFF.

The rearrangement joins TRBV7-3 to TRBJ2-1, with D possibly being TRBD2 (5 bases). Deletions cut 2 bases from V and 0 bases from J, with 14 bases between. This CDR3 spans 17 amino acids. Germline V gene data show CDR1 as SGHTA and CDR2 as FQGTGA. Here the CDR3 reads CASSLSAGVSSYNEQFF. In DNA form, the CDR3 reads TGTGCCAGCAGCTTATCAGCCGGGGTCAGCTCCTACAATGAGCAGTTCTTC.

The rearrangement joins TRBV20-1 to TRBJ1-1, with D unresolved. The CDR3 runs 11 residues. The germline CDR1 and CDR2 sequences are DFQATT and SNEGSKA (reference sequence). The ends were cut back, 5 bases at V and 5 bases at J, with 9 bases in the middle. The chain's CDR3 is CSAPRVTEAFF. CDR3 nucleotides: TGCAGTGCTCCTCGGGTTACTGAAGCTTTCTTT.

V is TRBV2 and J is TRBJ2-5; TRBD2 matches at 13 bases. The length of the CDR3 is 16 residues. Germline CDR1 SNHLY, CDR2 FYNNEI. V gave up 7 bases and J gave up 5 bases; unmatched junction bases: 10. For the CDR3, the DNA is TGTGCCAGCAAGGTCACTAGCGGGGGGGCCTATGAGACCCAGTACTTC. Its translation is CASKVTSGGAYETQYF.

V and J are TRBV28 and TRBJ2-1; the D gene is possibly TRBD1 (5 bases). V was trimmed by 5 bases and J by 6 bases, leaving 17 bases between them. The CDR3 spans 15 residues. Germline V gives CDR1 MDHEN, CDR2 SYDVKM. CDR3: CASSRQSQVFNEQFF. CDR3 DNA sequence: TGTGCCAGCAGTCGCCAGTCACAGGTATTCAATGAGCAGTTCTTC. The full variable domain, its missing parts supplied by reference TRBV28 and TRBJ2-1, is DVKVTQSSRYLVKRTGEKVFLECVQDMDHENMFWYRQDPGLGLRLIYFSYDVKMKEKGDIPEGYSVSREKKERFSLILESASTNQTSMYLCASSRQSQVFNEQFFGPGTRLTVL.

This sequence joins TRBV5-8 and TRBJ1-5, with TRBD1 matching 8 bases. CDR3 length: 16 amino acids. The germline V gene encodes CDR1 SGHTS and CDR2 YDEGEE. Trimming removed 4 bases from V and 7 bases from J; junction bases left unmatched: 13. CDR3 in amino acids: CASSADSGGAGQPQHF. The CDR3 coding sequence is TGTGCCAGCAGCGCAGATTCAGGGGGCGCCGGGCAGCCCCAGCATTTT.

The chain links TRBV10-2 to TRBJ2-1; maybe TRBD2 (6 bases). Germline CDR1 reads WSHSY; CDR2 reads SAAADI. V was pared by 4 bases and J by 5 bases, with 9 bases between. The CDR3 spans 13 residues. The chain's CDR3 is CASSGDWDNEQFF. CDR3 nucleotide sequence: TGCGCCAGCAGTGGGGACTGGGACAATGAGCAGTTCTTC.

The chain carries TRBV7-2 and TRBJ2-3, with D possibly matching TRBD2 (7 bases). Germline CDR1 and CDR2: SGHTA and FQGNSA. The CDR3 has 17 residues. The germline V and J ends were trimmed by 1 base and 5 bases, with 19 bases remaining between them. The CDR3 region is CASSLGIRGGARDTQYF. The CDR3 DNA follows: TGTGCCAGCAGCTTAGGGATTCGAGGGGGGGCCAGAGATACGCAGTATTTT.

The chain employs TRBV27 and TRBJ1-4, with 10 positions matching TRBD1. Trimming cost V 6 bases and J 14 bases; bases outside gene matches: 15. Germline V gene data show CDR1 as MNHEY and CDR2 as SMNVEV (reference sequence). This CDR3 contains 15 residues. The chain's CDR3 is CASRLAGTGDRTLFF. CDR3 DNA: TGTGCCAGCAGGTTAGCGGGGACAGGGGATCGAACGCTGTTTTTT.

The CDR3 region is CASSFRGNGYTF. CDR3 nucleotide sequence: TGTGCCAGCAGTTTCCGGGGGAATGGCTACACCTTC. V is TRBV28 and J is TRBJ1-2; D is perhaps TRBD1 (5 bases). Germline loops: CDR1 MDHEN, CDR2 SYDVKM. Trimming pared 3 bases from V and 6 bases from J, leaving 8 bases between. CDR3 size: 12 residues.

CDR3 sequence reads: CSASRGNLATNEKLFF. In DNA form, the CDR3 reads TGCAGTGCTAGTCGCGGAAACCTTGCAACTAATGAAAAACTGTTTTTT. The chain is built from TRBV20-1 and TRBJ1-4; D gene unclear. The CDR3 is 16 residues long. The V end lost 3 bases, the J end lost 0 bases, and 14 bases lay between the germline ends. The germline V gene encodes CDR1 DFQATT and CDR2 SNEGSKA (reference sequence).

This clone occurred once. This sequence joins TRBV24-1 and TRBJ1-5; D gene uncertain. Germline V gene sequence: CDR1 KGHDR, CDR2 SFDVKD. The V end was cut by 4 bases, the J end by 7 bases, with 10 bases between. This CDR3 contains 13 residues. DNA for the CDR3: TGTGCCACCAGTGAACCGGGAGGGCAGCCCCAGCATTTT. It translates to CATSEPGGQPQHF.

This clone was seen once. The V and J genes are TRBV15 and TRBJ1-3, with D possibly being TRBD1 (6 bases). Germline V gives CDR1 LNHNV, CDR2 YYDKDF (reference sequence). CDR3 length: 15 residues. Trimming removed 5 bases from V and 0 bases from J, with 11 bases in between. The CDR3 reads CATSRDTISGNTIYF. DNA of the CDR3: TGTGCCACCAGCCGGGACACCATCTCTGGAAACACCATATATTTT.

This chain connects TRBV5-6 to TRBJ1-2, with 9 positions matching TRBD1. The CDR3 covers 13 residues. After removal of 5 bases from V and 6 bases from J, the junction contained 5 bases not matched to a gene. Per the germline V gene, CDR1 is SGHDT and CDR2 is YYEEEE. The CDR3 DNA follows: TGTGCCAGCAGGAGGACAGGGGAAGATGGCTACACCTTC. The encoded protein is CASRRTGEDGYTF.

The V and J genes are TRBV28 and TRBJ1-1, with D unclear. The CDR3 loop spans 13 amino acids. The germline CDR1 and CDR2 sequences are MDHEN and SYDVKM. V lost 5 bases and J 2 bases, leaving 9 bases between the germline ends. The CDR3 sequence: CASSLDSNTEAFF. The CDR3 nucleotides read TGTGCCAGCAGTCTGGACTCAAACACTGAAGCTTTCTTT.

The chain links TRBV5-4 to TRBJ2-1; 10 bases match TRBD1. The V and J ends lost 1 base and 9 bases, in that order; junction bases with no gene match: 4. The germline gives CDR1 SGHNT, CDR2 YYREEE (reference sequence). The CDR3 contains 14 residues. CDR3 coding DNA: TGTGCCAGCAGCTTGAGACAGGGGGCAGGTGAGCAGTTCTTC. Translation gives CASSLRQGAGEQFF.

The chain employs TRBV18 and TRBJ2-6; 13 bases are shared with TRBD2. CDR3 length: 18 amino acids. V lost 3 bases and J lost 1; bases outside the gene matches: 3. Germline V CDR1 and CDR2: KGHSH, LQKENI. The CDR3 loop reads CASSPWTSGGSGANVLTF. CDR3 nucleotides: TGTGCCAGCTCACCCTGGACTAGCGGGGGTTCTGGGGCCAACGTCCTGACTTTC.

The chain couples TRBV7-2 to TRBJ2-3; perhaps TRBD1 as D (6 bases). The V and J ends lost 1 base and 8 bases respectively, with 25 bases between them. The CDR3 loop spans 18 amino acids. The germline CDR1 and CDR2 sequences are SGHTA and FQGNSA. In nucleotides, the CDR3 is TGTGCCAGCAGCTTAGTCTGGTTAACTACAGGAGAAGGGGGTACGCAGTATTTT. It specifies CASSLVWLTTGEGGTQYF. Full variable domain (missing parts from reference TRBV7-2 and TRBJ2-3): GAGVSQSPSNKVTEKGKDVELRCDPISGHTALYWYRQSLGQGLEFLIYFQGNSAPDKSGLPSDRFSAERTGGSVSTLTIQRTQQEDSAVYLCASSLVWLTTGEGGTQYFGPGTRLTVL.

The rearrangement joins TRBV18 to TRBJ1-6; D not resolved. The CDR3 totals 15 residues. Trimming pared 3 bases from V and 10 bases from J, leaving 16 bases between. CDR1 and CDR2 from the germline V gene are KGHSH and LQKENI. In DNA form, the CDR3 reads TGTGCCAGCTCACCGACGTCCGGGTCCGAATCACCCCTCCACTTT. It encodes CASSPTSGSESPLHF.

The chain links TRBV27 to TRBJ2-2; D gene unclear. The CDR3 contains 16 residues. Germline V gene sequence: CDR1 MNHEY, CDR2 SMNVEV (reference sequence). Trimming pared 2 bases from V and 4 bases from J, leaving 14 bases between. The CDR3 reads CASSLRGTSSTGELFF. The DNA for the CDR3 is TGTGCCAGCAGTTTACGCGGAACGAGTAGCACCGGGGAGCTGTTTTTT.

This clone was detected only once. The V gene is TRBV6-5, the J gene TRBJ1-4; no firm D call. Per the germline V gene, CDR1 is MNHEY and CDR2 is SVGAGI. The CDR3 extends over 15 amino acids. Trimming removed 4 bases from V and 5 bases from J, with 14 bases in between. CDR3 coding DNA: TGTGCCAGCAGTTTCCAAGGTCGCAGGAATGAAAAACTGTTTTTT. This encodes CASSFQGRRNEKLFF.

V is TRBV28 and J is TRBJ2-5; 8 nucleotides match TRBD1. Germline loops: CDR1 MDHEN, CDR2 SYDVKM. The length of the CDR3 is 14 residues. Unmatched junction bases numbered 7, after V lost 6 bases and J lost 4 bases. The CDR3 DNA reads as TGTGCCAGCAGGCCCAGGGGGCTGGGAGAGACCCAGTACTTC. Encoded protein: CASRPRGLGETQYF.

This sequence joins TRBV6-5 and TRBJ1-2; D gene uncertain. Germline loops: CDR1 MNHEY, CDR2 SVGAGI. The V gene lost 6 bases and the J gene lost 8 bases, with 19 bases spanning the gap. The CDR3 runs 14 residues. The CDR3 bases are TGTGCCAGCAGCCCCCAGATCCTGGTTAGCGGCTACACCTTC. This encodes CASSPQILVSGYTF.

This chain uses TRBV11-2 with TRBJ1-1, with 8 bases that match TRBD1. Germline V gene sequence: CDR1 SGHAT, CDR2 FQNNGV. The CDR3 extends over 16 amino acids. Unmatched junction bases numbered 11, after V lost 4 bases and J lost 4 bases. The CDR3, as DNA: TGTGCCAGCAGCTCAAGGACAGGGCAATGGGTCACTGAAGCTTTCTTT. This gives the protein CASSSRTGQWVTEAFF.

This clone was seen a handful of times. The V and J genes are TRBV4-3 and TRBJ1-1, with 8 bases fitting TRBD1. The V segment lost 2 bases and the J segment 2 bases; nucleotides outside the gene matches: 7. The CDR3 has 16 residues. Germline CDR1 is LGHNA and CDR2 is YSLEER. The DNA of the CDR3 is TGCGCCAGCAGCCAAACCCCGGGACAGGCAAACACTGAAGCTTTCTTT. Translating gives CASSQTPGQANTEAFF.

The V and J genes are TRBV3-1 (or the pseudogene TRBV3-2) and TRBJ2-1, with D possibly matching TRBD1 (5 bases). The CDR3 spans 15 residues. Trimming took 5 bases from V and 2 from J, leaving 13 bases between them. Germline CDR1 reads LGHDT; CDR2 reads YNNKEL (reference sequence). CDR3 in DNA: TGTGCCAGCAGCGAGACAGTCACCACCTACAATGAGCAGTTCTTC. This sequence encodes CASSETVTTYNEQFF.

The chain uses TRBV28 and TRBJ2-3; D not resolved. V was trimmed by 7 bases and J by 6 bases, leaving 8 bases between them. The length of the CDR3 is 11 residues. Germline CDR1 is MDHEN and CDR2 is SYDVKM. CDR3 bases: TGTGCCAGCACTATCTCCGATACGCAGTATTTT. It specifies CASTISDTQYF.

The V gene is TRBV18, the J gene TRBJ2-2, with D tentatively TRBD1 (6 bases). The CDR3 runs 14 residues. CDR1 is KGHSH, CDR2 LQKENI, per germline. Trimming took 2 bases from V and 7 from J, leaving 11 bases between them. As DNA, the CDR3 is TGTGCCAGCTCACCATCACAGGGAAACGGGGAGCTGTTTTTT. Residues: CASSPSQGNGELFF.

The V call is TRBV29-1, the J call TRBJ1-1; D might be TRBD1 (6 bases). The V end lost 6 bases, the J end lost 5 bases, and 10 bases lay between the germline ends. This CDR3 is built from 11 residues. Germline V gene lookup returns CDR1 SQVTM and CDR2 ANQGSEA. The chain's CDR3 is CSVHQGTEAFF. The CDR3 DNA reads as TGCAGCGTCCATCAGGGGACTGAAGCTTTCTTT.